Listed below are T cell receptor beta chains from one sample, sequenced in a study of T cells in Graves' hyperthyroidism and ophthalmopathy. Each CDR3 protein is one row after TCRdb ran MiXCR on the multiplex PCR reads. The sample carries hundreds of thousands of distinct CDR3 sequences, approximately 15% recorded once. What was sequenced was blood. The receptors here all came from a woman in her twenties or thirties with Graves' hyperthyroidism that later progressed to Graves' ophthalmopathy. Both conserved end residues are part of each CDR3. D genes are given only for firm matches. Clone size is shown for a subset of rows, as once, few, many or a class of expanded clone.

j_call d_call v_call clone_size cdr3_aa cdr3_nt
TRBJ2-3 NA TRBV7-2 NA CASSLSSGIRTDTQYF TGTGCCAGCAGCTTGAGTTCGGGCATTCGAACAGATACGCAGTATTTT
TRBJ2-6 TRBD1 TRBV7-6 many CASSLVQPGGSSGANVLTF TGTGCCAGCAGCTTAGTGCAGCCAGGGGGTAGCTCTGGGGCCAACGTCCTGACTTTC
TRBJ2-7 NA TRBV6-5 many CASSYSADLDYEQYF TGTGCCAGCAGTTACTCCGCGGACCTCGACTACGAGCAGTACTTC
TRBJ1-6 NA TRBV6-5 many CASSYSGGKTSPLHF TGTGCCAGCAGTTACTCGGGCGGAAAGACCTCACCCCTCCACTTT
TRBJ2-7 TRBD1 TRBV6-2/TRBV6-3 many CASSWGQGGLEQYF TGTGCCAGCAGTTGGGGACAGGGCGGTCTCGAGCAGTACTTC
TRBJ2-3 TRBD2 TRBV6-6 many CASSYGLAGATDTQYF TGTGCCAGCAGTTACGGACTAGCGGGAGCCACAGATACGCAGTATTTT
TRBJ1-1 NA TRBV20-1 many CSASSGGTEAFF TGCAGTGCTAGTTCGGGGGGGACTGAAGCTTTCTTT
TRBJ1-3 NA TRBV19 NA CASSPHSRRGNTIYF TGTGCCAGTAGTCCGCATTCCAGGAGGGGAAACACCATATATTTT
TRBJ2-7 NA TRBV3-1 many CASSQSLGQAYEQYF TGTGCCAGCAGCCAATCCCTCGGACAAGCCTACGAGCAGTACTTC
TRBJ2-5 TRBD2 TRBV7-2 NA CASSFLLAGGETQYF TGTGCCAGCAGCTTTCTACTAGCGGGAGGAGAGACCCAGTACTTC
TRBJ2-3 NA TRBV29-1 many CSVDGEGRTDTQYF TGCAGCGTTGATGGCGAGGGACGCACAGATACGCAGTATTTT
TRBJ1-6 TRBD1 TRBV6-2/TRBV6-3 NA CATRDRNNSPLHF TGTGCCACCCGGGACAGAAATAATTCACCCCTCCACTTT
TRBJ2-5 TRBD2 TRBV7-8 few CASSPRRVLAGGPRETQYF TGTGCCAGCAGCCCCCGCCGAGTGCTAGCGGGAGGGCCTCGAGAGACCCAGTACTTC
TRBJ1-2 NA TRBV6-1 NA CASSPEDYGYTF TGTGCCAGCAGCCCAGAAGACTATGGCTACACCTTC
TRBJ1-5 NA TRBV6-6 many CASSYEGGQPQHF TGTGCCAGCAGTTACGAGGGCGGTCAGCCCCAGCATTTT
TRBJ1-2 NA TRBV11-3 few CASSLDEGPGSYGYTF TGTGCCAGCAGCTTAGACGAGGGGCCAGGTTCCTATGGCTACACCTTC
TRBJ1-2 NA TRBV7-2 many CASSVQGRSGYTF TGTGCCAGCAGCGTACAGGGTCGGAGTGGCTACACCTTC
TRBJ2-1 TRBD2 TRBV9 NA CASSPGLAGDGSYNEQFF TGTGCCAGCAGCCCTGGACTAGCGGGAGATGGCTCCTACAATGAGCAGTTCTTC
TRBJ2-7 TRBD2 TRBV3-1 many CASSPSGSGYEQYF TGTGCCAGCAGCCCGAGCGGGAGCGGGTACGAGCAGTACTTC
TRBJ2-1 TRBD2 TRBV28 many CATSLAKVNEQFF TGTGCCACCTCACTAGCGAAAGTAAATGAGCAGTTCTTC
TRBJ2-2 NA TRBV9 NA CASSANIPPNTGELFF TGTGCCAGCAGCGCCAATATCCCCCCGAACACCGGGGAGCTGTTTTTT
TRBJ1-4 NA TRBV15 many CATSREGNEKLFF TGTGCCACCAGCAGAGAGGGGAATGAAAAACTGTTTTTT
TRBJ2-5 NA TRBV20-1 NA CSARDIGRVKETQYF TGCAGTGCTAGAGATATTGGACGGGTAAAAGAGACCCAGTACTTC
TRBJ1-5 TRBD1 TRBV10-3 many CAISERGGESNQPQHF TGTGCCATCAGTGAAAGAGGGGGCGAATCTAATCAGCCCCAGCATTTT
TRBJ1-6 TRBD1 TRBV27 many CASSHSGTENSPLHF TGTGCCAGCAGTCACTCCGGGACAGAGAATTCACCCCTCCACTTT